This T cell receptor (beta chain) was profiled in a study of blood T cells in healthy people across ages. A few counts support this clonotype. Combining a sample-barcoded 5' primer with a J-beta primer mix, a second PCR ran for roughly 7 to 12 cycles. TCRdb analysed the 5' RACE reads with MiXCR anew, one entry per CDR3 protein. The data show 780,000 or so distinct CDR3 sequences, around 25% seen once. This CDR3 has 15 residues. Looked up from germline, CDR1 is SEHNR and CDR2 is FQNEAQ (reference sequence). The data also belong to a second study, concerning T cells of mothers and their children.

The sequence was obtained from a boy aged 10-17 years in good health. V is TRBV7-9 and J is TRBJ2-5, with TRBD1 identical over 9 bases. The J call is uncertain, as TRBJ2-7 better fits the DNA end. Sequencing input: blood. The CDR3 bases are TGTGCCAGCAGCTTAGACGGGACAGGGATCTACGAGCAGTACTTC. This translates into CASSLDGTGIYEQYF.